This paragraph reports one TCR beta chain. Its antigen remains unidentified. With a much larger clone just one base away, this may be a read error. These data originate in a study of T cell repertoires in cytomegalovirus infection. Study-wide context: Epitope selection comprised recently identified HLA-C-restricted CMV epitopes and well-studied HLA-B-restricted CMV epitopes. TCR beta signatures that were public indicated CMV infection and matching HLA type.

The CDR3 totals 16 residues. V lost 0 bases, J lost 0 bases, and 10 bases lay in between. Looked up from germline, CDR1 is SGDLS and CDR2 is YYNGEE. Study conclusions and caveats: CMV carriers having the relevant HLA were flagged by cumulative public TCR beta family frequency. What dominated the ex vivo response were HLA-C-restricted CMV-specific TCR beta clonotypes.

MiXCR, applied by TCRdb to the reads, yields one record per CDR3 protein. The data hold about a million distinct CDR3 sequences, with about a third observed a single time. The V and J genes are TRBV9 and TRBJ2-1; D may match TRBD1 or TRBD2 (5 bases each). The sequencing here drew on cultured CD8+ T cells from PBMCs, taken from culture after CMV antigen stimulation. This sequence was found in a human donor in good health (CMV status not recorded). Some clones in this sample may be carry-over from other donors' samples. The CDR3, as DNA: TGTGCCAGCAGCGTAGATGAGGGGAGCTCCTACAATGAGCAGTTCTTC. This codes for CASSVDEGSSYNEQFF.